This entry lists 21 T cell receptor beta chains sequenced from one sample in a study of blood T cell repertoires in COVID-19. Sequencing used immunoSEQ multiplex PCR; TCRdb keeps in-frame clones, though not all of them. The profile covers approximately 85,000 clones, with 75% to 90% appearing a single time and 27% taken by the ten largest. The sequencing input was peripheral blood. These receptors all stem from a man over 45 with active or convalescent COVID-19.

The chain recombines TRBV5-4 with TRBJ2-1; 8 bases match TRBD2. Germline lookup yields CDR1 SGHNT and CDR2 YYREEE (reference sequence). J gave up 6 bases and V 1 base, and 18 bases lay outside the gene matches. The CDR3 is made up of 19 amino acids. The CDR3 reads CASSLTPLVSGSISNEQFF. CDR3 DNA sequence: TGTGCCAGCAGCTTGACCCCACTTGTCAGCGGGAGTATCAGCAATGAGCAGTTCTTC.

The chain uses TRBV27 and TRBJ1-2; 7 nucleotides align to TRBD1. The junction had 5 bases not matched to a gene; V was cut back by 2 bases and J by 2 bases. Germline CDR1 reads MNHEY; CDR2 reads SMNVEV (reference sequence). The CDR3 is made up of 15 amino acids. The CDR3 DNA reads as TGTGCCAGCAGTTTAGTGGGACAGAGCAACTATGGCTACACCTTC. Encoded protein: CASSLVGQSNYGYTF.

V usage is TRBV3-1 (or the pseudogene TRBV3-2) and J usage is TRBJ1-6; the D gene is possibly TRBD1 (6 bases). This CDR3 has 14 residues. The V gene's germline CDR1 is LGHDT and CDR2 YNNKEL (reference sequence). V lost 8 bases, J lost 12 bases, and 20 bases lay in between. CDR3 in amino acids: CASGVKGEFIPLHF. In DNA form, the CDR3 reads TGTGCCAGCGGGGTGAAGGGGGAGTTCATACCCCTCCACTTT.

The rearrangement links TRBV7-4 to TRBJ1-5; D is possibly TRBD1 (5 bases). The CDR3 consists of 18 residues. Germline CDR1 reads SGHVT; CDR2 reads SQSDAQ. The V gene lost 2 bases and the J gene lost 2 bases, with 19 bases spanning the gap. Written as DNA, the CDR3 is TGTGCCAGCAGCTTAATACCTCTCGGGGGGAGCGGCAATCAGCCCCAGCATTTT. It yields the protein CASSLIPLGGSGNQPQHF.

This clone was seen only once. The V and J genes are TRBV12-5 and TRBJ2-5; D may be TRBD1 (6 bases). CDR3 size: 15 residues. Germline V gene sequence: CDR1 LGHNT, CDR2 FRNRAP. Trimming took 6 bases from V and 2 from J, leaving 16 bases between them. This chain's CDR3 is CASGKSGVIQETQYF. In DNA form, the CDR3 reads TGTGCTAGTGGCAAATCAGGGGTTATACAAGAGACCCAGTACTTC.

The genes are TRBV6-5 and TRBJ1-3, with D hard to call. Per the germline V gene, CDR1 is MNHEY and CDR2 is SVGAGI. The length of the CDR3 is 12 residues. The germline V and J ends were trimmed by 10 bases and 4 bases, with 11 bases remaining between them. Here the CDR3 DNA reads TGTGCCACAGAGGGTTTCGGAAACACCATATATTTT. Protein sequence: CATEGFGNTIYF.

The gene calls are TRBV11-2 and TRBJ2-5; 7 bases map to TRBD1. The CDR3 covers 16 residues. Germline V gene data show CDR1 as SGHAT and CDR2 as FQNNGV. V was clipped by 5 bases and J by 4 bases; unmatched bases: 13. CDR3 in DNA: TGTGCCAGCAGCCCCCGACAGGGCCTACCCCGAGAGACCCAGTACTTC. Amino acid sequence: CASSPRQGLPRETQYF.

J is TRBJ1-2 and V is TRBV6-6; 7 bases match TRBD1. The length of the CDR3 is 14 residues. In germline, CDR1 is MNHNY, CDR2 SVGAGI (reference sequence). V was clipped by 7 bases and J by 7 bases; unmatched bases: 12. The CDR3 loop reads CASNWGQRAGGYTF. The CDR3 DNA reads as TGTGCCAGCAACTGGGGACAGAGGGCGGGTGGCTACACCTTC.

The chain combines TRBV18 with TRBJ2-3; 12 bases are shared with TRBD2. This CDR3 is 17 amino acids long. From germline, CDR1 is KGHSH and CDR2 LQKENI. Trimming cost V 6 bases and J 5 bases; bases outside gene matches: 12. DNA of the CDR3: TGTGCCAGCTCCAAAGAGACTAGCGGGGGCTCGGGAGATACGCAGTATTTT. Amino acids: CASSKETSGGSGDTQYF.

The chain recombines TRBV19 with TRBJ2-2; D gene uncertain. CDR3 length equals 15 residues. The germline V and J ends were trimmed by 5 bases and 2 bases, with 12 bases remaining between them. The germline V gene has CDR1 LNHDA and CDR2 SQIVND (reference sequence). CDR3: CASSESQFNTGELFF. CDR3 DNA: TGTGCCAGTAGTGAGTCGCAATTTAACACCGGGGAGCTGTTTTTT. Based on the CDR3 plus reference TRBV19 and TRBJ2-2, the full variable domain is DGGITQSPKYLFRKEGQNVTLSCEQNLNHDAMYWYRQDPGQGLRLIYYSQIVNDFQKGDIAEGYSVSREKKESFPLTVTSAQKNPTAFYLCASSESQFNTGELFFGEGSRLTVL.

The gene calls are TRBV5-6 and TRBJ1-5; 7 nucleotides match TRBD1. V shed 2 bases, J shed 6 bases, and the junction held 2 bases outside the gene matches. The germline V gene has CDR1 SGHDT and CDR2 YYEEEE. The CDR3 consists of 13 residues. CDR3 residues: CASSFYRGQPQHF. The CDR3 region has the DNA TGTGCCAGCAGCTTCTACAGGGGTCAGCCCCAGCATTTT. The full variable domain, rest sourced from reference TRBV5-6 and TRBJ1-5, is DAGVTQSPTHLIKTRGQQVTLRCSPKSGHDTVSWYQQALGQGPQFIFQYYEEEERQRGNFPDRFSGHQFPNYSSELNVNALLLGDSALYLCASSFYRGQPQHFGDGTRLSIL.

This clone was picked up a small number of times. The CDR3 DNA sequence: TGTGCCAGCAGCGTGGGAGAGACAGGGTTAAGTGAAAAACTGTTTTTT. It specifies CASSVGETGLSEKLFF. The chain is built from TRBV9 and TRBJ1-4; 7 nucleotides align to TRBD1. The germline V gene has CDR1 SGDLS and CDR2 YYNGEE. The CDR3 is made up of 16 amino acids. The V segment lost 2 bases and the J segment 7 bases; nucleotides outside the gene matches: 11.

This clone was found once. This rearrangement joins TRBV21-1 to TRBJ2-1; TRBD2, the table's D call, was not compared with the DNA. TRBV21-1 constitutes a pseudogene. The CDR3 consists of 19 residues. CDR3 nucleotides: TGTGCCAGCAGCAAAAAAAAGAGGACTAGCGGGACCTCCTACAATGAGCAGTTCTTC. Translated, it gives CASSKKKRTSGTSYNEQFF.

V usage is TRBV29-1 and J usage is TRBJ2-2, with 7 positions matching TRBD1. Looked up from germline, CDR1 is SQVTM and CDR2 is ANQGSEA. With V trimmed by 5 bases and J by 4 bases, 7 bases remained unmatched. This CDR3 contains 14 residues. The CDR3 is CSVSTTGVTGELFF. The CDR3 DNA sequence: TGCAGCGTTTCAACAACAGGGGTCACCGGGGAGCTGTTTTTT.

The V call is TRBV3-1 (or the pseudogene TRBV3-2), the J call TRBJ2-1; weak D call: TRBD1 (5 bases). This CDR3 is built from 13 residues. Trimming cost V 4 bases and J 6 bases, with 10 bases left between them. The V gene's germline CDR1 is LGHDT and CDR2 YNNKEL (reference sequence). This CDR3 is CASSLSRANEQFF. The DNA of the CDR3 is TGTGCCAGCAGCCTGAGCAGGGCCAATGAGCAGTTCTTC.

The genes are TRBV9 and TRBJ1-1; D is possibly TRBD1 (5 bases). Looked up from germline, CDR1 is SGDLS and CDR2 is YYNGEE. The CDR3 totals 15 residues. Trimming took off 0 bases at V and 1 base at J, with 10 bases between the two ends. In DNA, the CDR3 is TGTGCCAGCAGCGTAGGCGGACACTGGAACACTGAAGCTTTCTTT. Amino acid sequence: CASSVGGHWNTEAFF. The full variable domain, its missing parts supplied by reference TRBV9 and TRBJ1-1, is DSGVTQTPKHLITATGQRVTLRCSPRSGDLSVYWYQQSLDQGLQFLIQYYNGEERAKGNILERFSAQQFPDLHSELNLSSLELGDSALYFCASSVGGHWNTEAFFGQGTRLTVV.

This clone has more than one count but fewer than ten. The chain joins TRBV11-2 to TRBJ1-1; weak D call: TRBD1 (6 bases). In germline, CDR1 is SGHAT, CDR2 FQNNGV. The ends were cut back, 0 bases at V and 9 bases at J, with 11 bases in the middle. The CDR3 length is 13 residues. Here the CDR3 DNA reads TGTGCCAGCAGCTTAGATCGGACAGATAAAGCTTTCTTT. It specifies CASSLDRTDKAFF.

The CDR3 loop reads CASSQVGSGNTIYF. DNA of the CDR3: TGTGCCAGCAGCCAAGTCGGCTCTGGAAACACCATATATTTT. The chain links TRBV4-2 to TRBJ1-3; no reliable D call. With 1 base removed from V and 0 bases from J, the gap between germline ends came to 4 bases. The CDR3 covers 14 residues. Germline loops: CDR1 LGHNA, CDR2 YNFKEQ.

The chain carries TRBV3-1 (or the pseudogene TRBV3-2) and TRBJ1-1; D is unclear. V was clipped by 0 bases and J by 6 bases, with 11 bases between them. CDR3 length equals 14 residues. Per germline, CDR1 LGHDT and CDR2 YNNKEL (reference sequence). The CDR3 here is CASSQDLVSAEAFF. CDR3 DNA sequence: TGTGCCAGCAGCCAAGATTTGGTTTCGGCTGAAGCTTTCTTT.

The CDR3 spells CAWSLQGHEQYF. DNA for the CDR3: TGTGCCTGGAGCTTACAGGGCCACGAGCAGTACTTC. The rearrangement joins TRBV30 to TRBJ2-7, with a tentative D call TRBD1 (6 bases). Germline CDR1 is GTSNPN and CDR2 is SVGIG (reference sequence). V lost 3 bases and J lost 5, with 11 bases in between. There are 12 residues in the CDR3.

The V and J genes are TRBV9 and TRBJ1-5; 9 nucleotides agree with TRBD1. Germline V gene lookup returns CDR1 SGDLS and CDR2 YYNGEE. CDR3 size: 15 residues. V lost 3 bases and J lost 7; bases outside the gene matches: 8. The CDR3 nucleotides are TGTGCCAGCAGCGGGCCGGGACAGGGTGGACAGCCCCAGCATTTT. It encodes CASSGPGQGGQPQHF.